A single sample is the source of the 10 T cell receptor beta chains below, sequenced in a study of blood T cell repertoires in COVID-19. The table came from immunoSEQ multiplex PCR; TCRdb's copy has only in-frame clones and leaves some out. This table has over 300,000 clones, around nine tenths appearing once. The material sequenced was PBMCs or T cells enriched from blood (not recorded which). The receptors originated from a woman aged 40-49 years who had recovered from COVID-19.

V usage is TRBV5-6 and J usage is TRBJ2-1; 8 nucleotides match TRBD2. The CDR3 contains 15 residues. Germline assignment: CDR1 SGHDT and CDR2 YYEEEE. The V segment lost 0 bases and the J segment 3 bases; nucleotides outside the gene matches: 2. The CDR3 protein is CASSLALAGYNEQFF. In nucleotides, the CDR3 is TGTGCCAGCAGCTTGGCGCTAGCGGGCTACAATGAGCAGTTCTTC.

This clone was counted between two and nine times. This chain uses TRBV10-1 with TRBJ2-7; D is perhaps TRBD2 (7 bases). Germline loops: CDR1 WNHNN, CDR2 SYGVQD (reference sequence). This CDR3 contains 13 residues. Trimming left V 0 bases short and J 7 bases short, with 10 bases between. The CDR3 nucleotides read TGCGCCAGCAGTGAGTCTGGGAGGGGGGAGCAGTACTTC. Protein: CASSESGRGEQYF.

This chain connects TRBV19 to TRBJ2-2, with 11 bases fitting TRBD1. This CDR3 comprises 15 residues. J gave up 6 bases and V 8 bases, and 8 bases lay outside the gene matches. CDR1 is LNHDA and CDR2 is SQIVND in the germline V gene (reference sequence). CDR3 DNA: TGTGCCAGTCGGCCAGGACAGGGGGCGGCCGGGGAGCTGTTTTTT. As protein: CASRPGQGAAGELFF.

CDR3 sequence (DNA): TGTGCCAGCAGCTTGGGGCGGAGCTACGAGCAGTACTTC. Translating gives CASSLGRSYEQYF. This chain connects TRBV5-6 to TRBJ2-7, with D unresolved. Trimming left V 0 bases short and J 3 bases short, with 7 bases between. CDR3 length: 13 amino acids. Germline V gene data show CDR1 as SGHDT and CDR2 as YYEEEE.

This sequence joins TRBV29-1 and TRBJ2-7, with a tentative D call TRBD1 (5 bases). Trimming cost V 5 bases and J 6 bases, with 17 bases left between them. CDR1 is SQVTM and CDR2 is ANQGSEA in the germline V gene. The CDR3 runs 13 residues. CDR3 sequence (DNA): TGCAGCGTTTATCTGGGGCCCCCAGGCGAGCAGTACTTC. Amino acid sequence: CSVYLGPPGEQYF.

V and J are TRBV6-5 and TRBJ2-5; 8 bases are shared with TRBD1. From germline, CDR1 is MNHEY and CDR2 SVGAGI. With V trimmed by 5 bases and J by 6 bases, 11 bases remained unmatched. The CDR3 spans 15 residues. CDR3 sequence (DNA): TGTGCCAGCAGTCCCACGCCAGGGGGCGTGCAGACCCAGTACTTC. Translation: CASSPTPGGVQTQYF.

This chain joins TRBV7-6 and TRBJ2-5; 9 bases map to TRBD2. The V segment lost 1 base and the J segment 1 base; nucleotides outside the gene matches: 4. CDR1 SGHVS and CDR2 FNYEAQ come from the germline V gene. The CDR3 runs to 16 residues. DNA of the CDR3: TGTGCCAGCAGCTTAGTCAGCGGGAGGTCCCAAGAGACCCAGTACTTC. This codes for CASSLVSGRSQETQYF.

In DNA, the CDR3 is TGTGCCAGCAGCTTAGTGGGACTTAGCACAGATACGCAGTATTTT. Protein: CASSLVGLSTDTQYF. The rearrangement links TRBV7-3 to TRBJ2-3, with D possibly TRBD2 on 6 matching bases. Per the germline V gene, CDR1 is SGHTA and CDR2 is FQGTGA. CDR3 length: 15 residues. Trimming left V 2 bases short and J 0 bases short, with 9 bases between.

The rearrangement uses TRBV27 and TRBJ2-1, with 7 bases matching TRBD2. Germline CDR1 reads MNHEY; CDR2 reads SMNVEV (reference sequence). The V gene end was trimmed by 6 bases and the J gene end by 2 bases; junction bases not matched to a gene: 10. The CDR3 spans 16 residues. CDR3 protein: CASSPTEREPYNEQFF. In nucleotides, the CDR3 is TGTGCCAGCAGCCCGACGGAGCGGGAACCCTACAATGAGCAGTTCTTC.

The chain combines TRBV3-1 (or the pseudogene TRBV3-2) with TRBJ2-1; D might be TRBD2 (7 bases). V was pared by 5 bases and J by 2 bases, with 16 bases between. The germline V gene has CDR1 LGHDT and CDR2 YNNKEL (reference sequence). The CDR3 consists of 16 residues. The CDR3 DNA is TGTGCCAGCAGCTCGGGGGGCGCGCTGCCCTACAATGAGCAGTTCTTC. This translates into CASSSGGALPYNEQFF.